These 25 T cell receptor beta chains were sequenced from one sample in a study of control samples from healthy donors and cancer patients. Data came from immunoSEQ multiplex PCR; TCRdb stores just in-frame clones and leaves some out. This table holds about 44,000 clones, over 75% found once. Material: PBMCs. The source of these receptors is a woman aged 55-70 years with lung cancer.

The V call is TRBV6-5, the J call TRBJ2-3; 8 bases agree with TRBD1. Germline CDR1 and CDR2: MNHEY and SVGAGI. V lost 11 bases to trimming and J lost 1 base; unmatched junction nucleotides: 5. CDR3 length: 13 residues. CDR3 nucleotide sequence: TGTGCCTACAGGGGGAAGGGCACAGATACGCAGTATTTT. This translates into CAYRGKGTDTQYF.

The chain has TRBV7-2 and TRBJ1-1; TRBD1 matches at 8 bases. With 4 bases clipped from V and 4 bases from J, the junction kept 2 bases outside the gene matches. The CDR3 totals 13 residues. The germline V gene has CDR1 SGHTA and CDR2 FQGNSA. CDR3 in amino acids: CASSYQGATEAFF. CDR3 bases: TGTGCCAGCAGCTACCAGGGGGCCACTGAAGCTTTCTTT.

CDR3 nucleotides: TGTGCCAGCACCCCCAGGTTGGGGGTCGAGCAGTACTTC. Translation gives CASTPRLGVEQYF. V gene TRBV28 combines with J gene TRBJ2-7; D is tentatively TRBD1 or TRBD2 (5 bases each). The CDR3 loop spans 13 amino acids. Germline assignment: CDR1 MDHEN and CDR2 SYDVKM. The V gene lost 7 bases and the J gene lost 6 bases, with 16 bases spanning the gap.

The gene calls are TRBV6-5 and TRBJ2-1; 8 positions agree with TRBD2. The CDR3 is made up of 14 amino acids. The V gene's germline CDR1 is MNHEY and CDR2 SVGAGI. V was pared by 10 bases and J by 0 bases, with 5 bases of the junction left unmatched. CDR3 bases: TGTGCCACCCAGCGGGAGAGCTCCTACAATGAGCAGTTCTTC. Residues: CATQRESSYNEQFF.

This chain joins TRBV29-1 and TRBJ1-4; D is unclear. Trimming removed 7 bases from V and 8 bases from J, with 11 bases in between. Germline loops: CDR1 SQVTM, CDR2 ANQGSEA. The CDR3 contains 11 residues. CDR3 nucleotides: TGCAGCGGGGGATCCTGGGAAAAACTGTTTTTT. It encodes CSGGSWEKLFF.

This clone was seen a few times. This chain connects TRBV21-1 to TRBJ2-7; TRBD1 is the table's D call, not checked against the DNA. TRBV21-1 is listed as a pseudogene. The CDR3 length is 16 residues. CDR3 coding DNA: TGTGCCAGCAGCAAAGTAGGGGGGACAGTGAGCTACGAGCAGTACTTC. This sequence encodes CASSKVGGTVSYEQYF.

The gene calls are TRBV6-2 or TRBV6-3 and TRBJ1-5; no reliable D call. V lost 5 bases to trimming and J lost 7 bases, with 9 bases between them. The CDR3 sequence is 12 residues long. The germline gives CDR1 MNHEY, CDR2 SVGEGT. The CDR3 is CASSGFVQPQHF. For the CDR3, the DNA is TGTGCCAGCAGTGGGTTTGTGCAGCCCCAGCATTTT.

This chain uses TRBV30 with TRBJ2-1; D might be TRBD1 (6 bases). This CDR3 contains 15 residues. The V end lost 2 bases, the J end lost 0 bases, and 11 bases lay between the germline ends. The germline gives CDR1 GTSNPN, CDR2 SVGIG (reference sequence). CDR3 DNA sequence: TGTGCCTGGAGTCCCCGGGACACCTCCTACAATGAGCAGTTCTTC. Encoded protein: CAWSPRDTSYNEQFF.

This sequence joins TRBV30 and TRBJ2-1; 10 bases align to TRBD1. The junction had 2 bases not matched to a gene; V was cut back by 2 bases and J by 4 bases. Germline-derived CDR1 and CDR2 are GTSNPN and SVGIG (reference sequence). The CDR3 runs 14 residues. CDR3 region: CAWSRDRGYNEQFF. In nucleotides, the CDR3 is TGTGCCTGGAGTAGGGACAGGGGATACAATGAGCAGTTCTTC.

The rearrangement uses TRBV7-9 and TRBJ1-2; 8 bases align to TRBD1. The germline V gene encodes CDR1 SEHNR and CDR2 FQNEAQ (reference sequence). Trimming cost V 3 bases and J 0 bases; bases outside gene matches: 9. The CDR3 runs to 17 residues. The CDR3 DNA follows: TGTGCCAGCAGCTTTCTTTCCGGACAGGGCCCTAACTATGGCTACACCTTC. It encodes CASSFLSGQGPNYGYTF.

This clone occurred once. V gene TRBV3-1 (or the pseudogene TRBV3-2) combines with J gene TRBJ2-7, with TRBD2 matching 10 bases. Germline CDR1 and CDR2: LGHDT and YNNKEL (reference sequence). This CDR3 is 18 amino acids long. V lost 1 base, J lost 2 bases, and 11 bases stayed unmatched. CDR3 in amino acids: CASSQAPSGSSRPYEQYF. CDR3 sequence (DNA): TGTGCCAGCAGCCAAGCCCCTAGCGGGAGCTCACGCCCCTACGAGCAGTACTTC.

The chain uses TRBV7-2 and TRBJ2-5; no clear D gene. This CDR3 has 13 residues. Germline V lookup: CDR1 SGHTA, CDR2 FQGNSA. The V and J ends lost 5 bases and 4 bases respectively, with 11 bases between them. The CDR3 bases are TGTGCCAGCAGCCCCCTTACCGGAGAGACCCAGTACTTC. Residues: CASSPLTGETQYF.

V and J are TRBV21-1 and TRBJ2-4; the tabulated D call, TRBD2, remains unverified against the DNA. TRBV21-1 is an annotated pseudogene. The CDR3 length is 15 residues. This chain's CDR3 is CASSTTGGWLDIQYF. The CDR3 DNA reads TGTGCCAGCAGCACGACCGGGGGGTGGCTGGACATTCAGTACTTC.

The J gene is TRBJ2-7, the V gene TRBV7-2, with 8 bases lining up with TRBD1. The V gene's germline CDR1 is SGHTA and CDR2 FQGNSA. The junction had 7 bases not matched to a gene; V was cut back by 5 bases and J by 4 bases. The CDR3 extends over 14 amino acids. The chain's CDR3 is CASSPRTGFYEQYF. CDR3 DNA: TGTGCCAGCAGCCCGAGGACAGGGTTTTACGAGCAGTACTTC.

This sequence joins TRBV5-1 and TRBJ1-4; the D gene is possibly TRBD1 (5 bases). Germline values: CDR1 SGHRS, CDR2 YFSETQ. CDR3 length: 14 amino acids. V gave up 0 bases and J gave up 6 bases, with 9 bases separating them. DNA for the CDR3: TGCGCCAGCAGCTTGGAGGGGTTGGATGAAAAACTGTTTTTT. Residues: CASSLEGLDEKLFF.

For the CDR3, the DNA is TGTGCCAGCAGTCATATGTCAGGGATGGAAAAACTGTTTTTT. Protein sequence: CASSHMSGMEKLFF. V usage is TRBV6-6 and J usage is TRBJ1-4, with D possibly matching TRBD1 (5 bases). The V gene lost 5 bases and the J gene lost 8 bases, with 15 bases spanning the gap. This CDR3 is 14 amino acids long. CDR1 is MNHNY, CDR2 SVGAGI, per germline (reference sequence).

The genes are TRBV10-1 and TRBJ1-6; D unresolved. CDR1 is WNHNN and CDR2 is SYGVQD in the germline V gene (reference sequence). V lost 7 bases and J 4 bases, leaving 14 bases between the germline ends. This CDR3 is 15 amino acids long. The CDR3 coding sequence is TGCGCCAGCAAAAACAGTCGAGGGTATAATTCACCCCTCCACTTT. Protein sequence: CASKNSRGYNSPLHF.

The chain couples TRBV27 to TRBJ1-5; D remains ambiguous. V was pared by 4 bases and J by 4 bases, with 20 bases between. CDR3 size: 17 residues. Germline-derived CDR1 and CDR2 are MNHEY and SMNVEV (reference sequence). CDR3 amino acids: CASSSFPIAAINQPQHF. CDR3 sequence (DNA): TGTGCCAGCAGTTCGTTCCCCATCGCGGCTATAAATCAGCCCCAGCATTTT.

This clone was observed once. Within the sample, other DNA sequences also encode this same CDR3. CDR3 sequence: CASSYSIPGANQPQHF. As DNA, the CDR3 is TGTGCCAGCAGTTACTCGATTCCGGGGGCCAATCAGCCCCAGCATTTT. This chain uses TRBV6-5 with TRBJ1-5, with TRBD1 as a possible D gene (6 bases). Deletions cut 0 bases from V and 3 bases from J, with 12 bases between. Germline CDR1 reads MNHEY; CDR2 reads SVGAGI. The length of the CDR3 is 16 residues.

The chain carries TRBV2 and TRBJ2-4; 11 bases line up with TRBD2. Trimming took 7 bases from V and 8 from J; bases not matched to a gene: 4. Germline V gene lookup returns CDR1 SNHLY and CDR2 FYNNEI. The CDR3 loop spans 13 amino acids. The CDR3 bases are TGTGCCAGCAATGTAGCGGGAGGGGACATTCAGTACTTC. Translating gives CASNVAGGDIQYF. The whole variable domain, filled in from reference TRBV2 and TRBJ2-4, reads EPEVTQTPSHQVTQMGQEVILRCVPISNHLYFYWYRQILGQKVEFLVSFYNNEISEKSEIFDDQFSVERPDGSNFTLKIRSTKLEDSAMYFCASNVAGGDIQYFGAGTRLSVL.

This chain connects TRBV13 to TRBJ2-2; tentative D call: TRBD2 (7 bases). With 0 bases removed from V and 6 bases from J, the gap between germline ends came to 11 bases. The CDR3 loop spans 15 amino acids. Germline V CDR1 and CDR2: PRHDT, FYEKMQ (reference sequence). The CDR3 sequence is CASSLGSGGPGELFF. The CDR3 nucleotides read TGTGCCAGCAGCTTAGGCTCCGGGGGGCCCGGGGAGCTGTTTTTT.

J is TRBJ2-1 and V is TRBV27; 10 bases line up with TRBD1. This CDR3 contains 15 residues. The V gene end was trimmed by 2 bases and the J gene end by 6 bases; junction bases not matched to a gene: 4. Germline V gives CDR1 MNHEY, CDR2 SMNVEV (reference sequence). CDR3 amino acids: CASSLLGQGGNEQFF. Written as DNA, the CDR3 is TGTGCCAGCAGTTTACTAGGACAGGGGGGCAATGAGCAGTTCTTC.

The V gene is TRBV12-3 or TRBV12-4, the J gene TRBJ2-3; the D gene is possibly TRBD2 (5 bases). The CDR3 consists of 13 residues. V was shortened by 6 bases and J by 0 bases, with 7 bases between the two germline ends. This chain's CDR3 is CASRRGSTDTQYF. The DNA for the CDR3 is TGTGCCAGCAGGAGAGGGAGCACAGATACGCAGTATTTT.

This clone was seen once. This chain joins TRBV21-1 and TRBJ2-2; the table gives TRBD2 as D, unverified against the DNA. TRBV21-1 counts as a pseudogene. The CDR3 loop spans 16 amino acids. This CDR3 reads CASSKTSGRAPGELFF. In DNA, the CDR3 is TGTGCCAGCAGCAAAACTAGCGGGAGGGCCCCCGGGGAGCTGTTTTTT.

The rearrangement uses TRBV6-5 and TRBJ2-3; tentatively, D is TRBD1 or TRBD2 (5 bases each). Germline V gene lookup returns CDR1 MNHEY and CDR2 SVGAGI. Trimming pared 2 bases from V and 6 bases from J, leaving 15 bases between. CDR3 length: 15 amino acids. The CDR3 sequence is CASSYLGTPQDTQYF. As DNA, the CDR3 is TGTGCCAGCAGTTACCTCGGGACCCCACAGGATACGCAGTATTTT.